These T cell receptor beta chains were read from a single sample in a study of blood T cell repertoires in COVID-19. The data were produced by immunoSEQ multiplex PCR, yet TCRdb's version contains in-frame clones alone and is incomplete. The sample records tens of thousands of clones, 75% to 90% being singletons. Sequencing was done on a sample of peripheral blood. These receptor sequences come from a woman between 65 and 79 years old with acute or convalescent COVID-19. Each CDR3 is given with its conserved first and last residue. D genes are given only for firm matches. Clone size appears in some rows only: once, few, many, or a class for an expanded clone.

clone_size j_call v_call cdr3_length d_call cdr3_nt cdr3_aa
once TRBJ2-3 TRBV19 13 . TGTGCCAGTAGTATATCGGGCACAGATACGCAGTATTTT CASSISGTDTQYF
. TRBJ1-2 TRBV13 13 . TGTGCCAGCAGCTTAAACAGGGAGTCTGGCTACACCTTC CASSLNRESGYTF
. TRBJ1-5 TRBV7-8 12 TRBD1 TGTGCCAGCAGCCCGCGAGGACAGGCCCAGCATTTT CASSPRGQAQHF
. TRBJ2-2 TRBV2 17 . . CASSVPAGLESGGELFF
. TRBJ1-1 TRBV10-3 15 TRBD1 TGTGCCATCAGTGAGCTCATGACAGGGGACACTGAAGCTTTCTTT CAISELMTGDTEAFF
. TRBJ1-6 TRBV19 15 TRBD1 TGTGCCAGTAGTACCCCGGGACAGGGGACTTCACCCCTCCACTTT CASSTPGQGTSPLHF
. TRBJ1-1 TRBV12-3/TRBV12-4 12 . TGTGCCAGCAGTTCCCAGGGTAATGAAGCTTTCTTT CASSSQGNEAFF
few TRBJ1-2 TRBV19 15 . TGTGCCAGTAGTACCTCCAGGGGAATCGGGTATGGCTACACCTTC CASSTSRGIGYGYTF
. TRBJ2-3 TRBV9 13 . TGTGCCAGCAGCGTAGCCTGGACTGACTACCAGTATTTT CASSVAWTDYQYF
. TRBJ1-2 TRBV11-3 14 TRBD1 TGTGCCAGCAGTCCGGGACAGGGGGCGTTTGGCTACACCTTC CASSPGQGAFGYTF
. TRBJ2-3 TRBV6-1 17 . TGTGCCAGCAGTGAATTAGGTTTCGCAGGGTTCACAGATACGCAGTATTTT CASSELGFAGFTDTQYF
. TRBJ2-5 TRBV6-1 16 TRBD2 TGTGCCAGCAGTGACCCGGGACTAGCGGGCCAAGAGACCCAGTACTTC CASSDPGLAGQETQYF
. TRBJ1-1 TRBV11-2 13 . TGTGCCAGCAGCTTACAGGGGCGGACTGAAGCTTTCTTT CASSLQGRTEAFF
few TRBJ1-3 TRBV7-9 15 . TGTGCCAGCAGAGCACCTACAGGGAACGGAAACACCATATATTTT CASRAPTGNGNTIYF